What follows are 14 T cell receptor beta chains derived from one specimen sequenced in a study of response to subunit inactivated influenza vaccine. TCRdb itself ran the RT-PCR reads through MiXCR, one entry per CDR3 protein. The table includes approximately 300,000 distinct CDR3 sequences, 22% detected once. Sequencing used PBMCs from blood, obtained approximately 22 months after vaccination. These receptors originate from a man aged 50 to 69 who received an inactivated influenza vaccine.

This clonotype has more than one count but fewer than ten. The chain couples TRBV4-3 to TRBJ1-2; D ambiguous. CDR3 length: 14 amino acids. V was pared by 1 base and J by 4 bases, with 10 bases between. CDR1 is LGHNA and CDR2 is YSLEER in the germline V gene. The DNA for the CDR3 is TGCGCCAGCAGCCAAGTCCGGCATCCCTATGGCTACACCTTC. It translates to CASSQVRHPYGYTF.

This chain joins TRBV2 and TRBJ1-6; 10 bases match TRBD1. The CDR3 contains 15 residues. With 7 bases clipped from V and 10 bases from J, the junction kept 10 bases outside the gene matches. The germline gives CDR1 SNHLY, CDR2 FYNNEI. The CDR3 DNA sequence: TGTGCCAGCACCGATAGACAGGGGGCTCTGTCACCCCTCCACTTT. Residues: CASTDRQGALSPLHF.

The V call is TRBV28, the J call TRBJ2-4, with 11 nucleotides matching TRBD2. CDR1 and CDR2 (germline): MDHEN, SYDVKM. The trim removed 2 bases at V and 9 bases at J, leaving 6 bases unmatched. The CDR3 covers 15 residues. The CDR3 DNA follows: TGTGCCAGCAGTTTAATAGCGGGGGGGCAGGGCATTCAGTACTTC. It translates to CASSLIAGGQGIQYF.

Concerning this clonotype itself: The conserved final phenylalanine or tryptophan is absent from the CDR3, which likely points to a read error. The gene calls are TRBV25-1 and TRBJ1-5; weak D call: TRBD1 (6 bases). Germline CDR1 is MGHDK and CDR2 is SYGVNS. V was clipped by 4 bases and J by 4 bases, with 11 bases between them. This CDR3 comprises 14 residues. The CDR3 is CASSGGDNNQPQHS. The CDR3 region has the DNA TGTGCCAGCAGTGGGGGGGACAATAATCAGCCCCAGCATTCT.

The rearrangement links TRBV3-1 to TRBJ2-3; TRBD2 aligns across 7 bases. The V and J ends lost 4 bases and 2 bases, in that order; junction bases with no gene match: 12. The CDR3 length is 17 residues. CDR1 LGHDT and CDR2 YNNKEL come from the germline V gene (reference sequence). CDR3 sequence (DNA): TGTGCCAGCAGCCCCCGCCTAGGTCGACTAGCCACAGATACGCAGTATTTT. Its translation is CASSPRLGRLATDTQYF.

This clonotype was observed a handful of times. A junction boundary mismatches the germline segment, possibly from a read error. This chain links TRBV2 with TRBJ1-3; 7 positions agree with TRBD1. CDR1 SNHLY and CDR2 FYNNEI come from the germline V gene. The CDR3 extends over 15 amino acids. Here the CDR3 reads CAGSRRDSSGNTIYF. For the CDR3, the DNA is TGTGCCGGCAGTCGCCGGGACAGCTCTGGAAACACCATATATTTT.

The V call is TRBV10-3, the J call TRBJ2-5; D call uncertain. With 3 bases removed from V and 1 base from J, the gap between germline ends came to 12 bases. CDR1 and CDR2 from the germline V gene are ENHRY and SYGVKD. The CDR3 totals 15 residues. This CDR3 is CAISESSRAQETQYF. Here the CDR3 DNA reads TGTGCCATCAGTGAATCCTCCCGGGCCCAAGAGACCCAGTACTTC.

This clonotype occurred a few times. This chain connects TRBV4-1 to TRBJ1-6; D ambiguous. Trimming cost V 1 base and J 10 bases, with 14 bases left between them. Germline CDR1 and CDR2: MGHRA and YSYEKL. CDR3 length: 15 residues. The CDR3 DNA follows: TGCGCCAGCAGCCAAGGGGGAGTTGGACTGTCACCCCTCCACTTT. Translating it yields CASSQGGVGLSPLHF.

There are a few counts of this clonotype. The V call is TRBV5-1, the J call TRBJ2-2, with TRBD1 as a possible D gene (6 bases). The CDR3 loop spans 16 amino acids. Germline lookup yields CDR1 SGHRS and CDR2 YFSETQ. V lost 7 bases and J 6 bases, leaving 22 bases between the germline ends. In nucleotides, the CDR3 is TGCGCCAGCGGCCCATCAGAGACAGGTTACCCCGGGGAGCTGTTTTTT. This gives the protein CASGPSETGYPGELFF.

A remark on this clonotype: A much larger clone differs from this one at a single base, so this may be a read error. The chain couples TRBV28 to TRBJ1-2, with TRBD1 as a possible D gene (5 bases). Germline V gives CDR1 MDHEN, CDR2 SYDVKM. The CDR3 totals 15 residues. The CDR3 sequence: CASSWEGLTVYDYTF. DNA of the CDR3: TGTGCCAGCAGTTGGGAGGGACTTACAGTATATGACTACACCTTC.

J is TRBJ2-6 and V is TRBV19; weak D call: TRBD1 (6 bases). The CDR3 consists of 15 residues. Trimming removed 6 bases from V and 2 bases from J, with 11 bases in between. Looked up from germline, CDR1 is LNHDA and CDR2 is SQIVND (reference sequence). CDR3 region: CASSSWDTGANVLTF. The CDR3 coding sequence is TGTGCCAGTAGCTCCTGGGACACTGGGGCCAACGTCCTGACTTTC.

The J gene is TRBJ1-1, the V gene TRBV3-1; possibly TRBD1 for D (6 bases). CDR3 length: 17 amino acids. The germline V and J ends were trimmed by 0 bases and 2 bases, with 16 bases remaining between them. Germline V gives CDR1 LGHDT, CDR2 YNNKEL (reference sequence). CDR3 in DNA: TGTGCCAGCAGCCAAGATCGGGGGGCAGGCTTAAACACTGAAGCTTTCTTT. It yields the protein CASSQDRGAGLNTEAFF.

This clonotype has more than one count but fewer than ten. V gene TRBV5-1 combines with J gene TRBJ2-5; 7 nucleotides align to TRBD1. Per the germline V gene, CDR1 is SGHRS and CDR2 is YFSETQ. Unmatched junction bases numbered 11, after V lost 4 bases and J lost 5 bases. The CDR3 contains 15 residues. CDR3 sequence (DNA): TGCGCCAGCAGCCCCCTTCGAGGGACAGCTGAGACCCAGTACTTC. Translated: CASSPLRGTAETQYF. The entire variable domain, with the rest obtained from reference TRBV5-1 and TRBJ2-5, is as follows: KAGVTQTPRYLIKTRGQQVTLSCSPISGHRSVSWYQQTPGQGLQFLFEYFSETQRNKGNFPGRFSGRQFSNSRSEMNVSTLELGDSALYLCASSPLRGTAETQYFGPGTRLLVL.

The chain employs TRBV7-2 and TRBJ2-5, with 7 bases aligning to TRBD2. The germline V gene has CDR1 SGHTA and CDR2 FQGNSA. The V segment lost 6 bases and the J segment 1 base; nucleotides outside the gene matches: 2. The CDR3 is 13 amino acids. The CDR3 bases are TGTGCCAGCAGTCGGGGGGTCCAAGAGACCCAGTACTTC. It encodes CASSRGVQETQYF.